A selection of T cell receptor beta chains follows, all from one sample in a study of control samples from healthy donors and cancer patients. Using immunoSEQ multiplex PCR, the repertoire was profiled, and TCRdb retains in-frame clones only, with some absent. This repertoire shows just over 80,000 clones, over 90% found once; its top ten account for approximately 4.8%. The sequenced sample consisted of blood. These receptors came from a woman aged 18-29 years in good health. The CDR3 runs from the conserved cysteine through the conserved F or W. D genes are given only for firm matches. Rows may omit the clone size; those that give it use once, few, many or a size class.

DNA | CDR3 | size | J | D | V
TGTGCCAGCAGCTCAGGGACAGGGGTGGGCACAGATACGCAGTATTTT | CASSSGTGVGTDTQYF | . | TRBJ2-3 | TRBD1 | TRBV7-2
TGTGCCAGCAGCTTAGGACCAGCGGGGCCTAGTGGAGAGCAGTACTTC | CASSLGPAGPSGEQYF | . | TRBJ2-7 | TRBD2 | TRBV11-3
TGCGCCAGTTCCACAGGGGAGGGCTACGAGCAGTACTTC | CASSTGEGYEQYF | . | TRBJ2-7 | . | TRBV5-1
TGCGCCAGCAGCTTCTCCGCACAATCAGACTACGAGCAGTACTTC | CASSFSAQSDYEQYF | . | TRBJ2-7 | . | TRBV5-1
TGCGCCAGCAGCCCGACCCTGGGCTCTGGAAACACCATATATTTT | CASSPTLGSGNTIYF | . | TRBJ1-3 | . | TRBV5-1
TGTGCCAGCAGCTTAGATAGGGGACGAGAGACCCAGTACTTC | CASSLDRGRETQYF | . | TRBJ2-5 | . | TRBV11-3
TGTGCCAGCAGTTCCGCAGGGTTCGCTGGAAACACCATATATTTT | CASSSAGFAGNTIYF | . | TRBJ1-3 | . | TRBV27
TGTGCCAGCTCAACTCGGGACATATCGCAAGATACGCAGTATTTT | CASSTRDISQDTQYF | . | TRBJ2-3 | . | TRBV18
TGTGCCAGCACTACTGGACCCGTGGGGGATACGCAGTATTTT | CASTTGPVGDTQYF | . | TRBJ2-3 | . | TRBV7-8
TGCGCCAGCAGCTTGGAACCGGGACAGGTCGGTCCCCAGCATTTT | CASSLEPGQVGPQHF | . | TRBJ1-5 | TRBD1 | TRBV5-1
TGCGCCAGCAGCTTATCTAGCTCTTCAGATACGCAGTATTTT | CASSLSSSSDTQYF | . | TRBJ2-3 | . | TRBV5-1
TGTGCCAGCAGCCAATCGGGACAGGGGGCGGCTTTTCGGAACACCATATATTTT | CASSQSGQGAAFRNTIYF | . | TRBJ1-3 | TRBD1 | TRBV2
TGTGCCACCGCAGGGACAGCCCACGAGCAGTACTTC | CATAGTAHEQYF | . | TRBJ2-7 | TRBD1 | TRBV5-8
TGCGCCAGCAGTGATTGGGGGGCTGGCACCGGGGAGCTGTTTTTT | CASSDWGAGTGELFF | . | TRBJ2-2 | . | TRBV10-1
TGTGCCAGCAGTTTTTCGCCGAACACTGAAGCTTTCTTT | CASSFSPNTEAFF | . | TRBJ1-1 | . | TRBV12-3/TRBV12-4
TGTGCCAGCAGCCCACAGGGGTCAGTAGTCCAAGAGACCCAGTACTTC | CASSPQGSVVQETQYF | . | TRBJ2-5 | TRBD1 | TRBV7-6
TGTGCCAGCAGTAATGTACAGCGCGAAGCTTTCTTT | CASSNVQREAFF | once | TRBJ1-1 | . | TRBV28
TGTGCCAGCAGTTCCCCTAGCGGACCTACCGGGGAGCTGTTTTTT | CASSSPSGPTGELFF | . | TRBJ2-2 | TRBD2 | TRBV6-5
TGTGCCAGCAGTGAATGGGATGGGAGTAATGGAAACACCATATATTTT | CASSEWDGSNGNTIYF | . | TRBJ1-3 | . | TRBV6-1
TGTGCCAGCTCACCAGGTGGCAGTTGGGCAGATACGCAGTATTTT | CASSPGGSWADTQYF | . | TRBJ2-3 | . | TRBV18
TGTGCCTGGGGAGATGGGCCCGCGCCGGGGCATGAGCAGTTCTTC | CAWGDGPAPGHEQFF | . | TRBJ2-1 | . | TRBV30
TGTGCCAGCAGTTTCCGACCGTTTACCGGGGAGCTGTTTTTT | CASSFRPFTGELFF | . | TRBJ2-2 | . | TRBV27
TGTGCCAGCAGCCTGGGACAGCGACTGATCCAAGAGACCCAGTACTTC | CASSLGQRLIQETQYF | . | TRBJ2-5 | TRBD1 | TRBV7-9
TGTGCCAGCAGTGGCAAACCGGGACAGGAAAACACTGAAGCTTTCTTT | CASSGKPGQENTEAFF | few | TRBJ1-1 | TRBD1 | TRBV25-1
TGCAGCGTGGGGCCCAGGGGAGACACTGAAGCTTTCTTT | CSVGPRGDTEAFF | . | TRBJ1-1 | . | TRBV29-1
TGCGCCAGTAGCGCGGGACTAAACACAGATACGCAGTATTTT | CASSAGLNTDTQYF | . | TRBJ2-3 | TRBD2 | TRBV5-1